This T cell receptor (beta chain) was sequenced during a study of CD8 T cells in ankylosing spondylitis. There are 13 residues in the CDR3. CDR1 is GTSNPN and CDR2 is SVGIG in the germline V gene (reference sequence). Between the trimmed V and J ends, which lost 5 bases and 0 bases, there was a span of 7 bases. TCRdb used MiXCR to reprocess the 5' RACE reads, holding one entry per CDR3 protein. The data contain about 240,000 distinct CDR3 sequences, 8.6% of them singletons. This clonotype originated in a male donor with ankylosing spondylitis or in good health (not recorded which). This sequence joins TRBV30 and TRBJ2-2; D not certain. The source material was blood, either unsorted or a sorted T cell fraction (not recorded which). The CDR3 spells CAWGNSNTGELFF. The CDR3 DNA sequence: TGTGCCTGGGGCAATTCGAACACCGGGGAGCTGTTTTTT.